The 17 T cell receptor gamma chains below come from one sample, sequenced in a study of gamma-delta T cells after stem cell transplantation. TCRdb re-processed the RT-PCR reads via CATT. This table holds about 1,200 gamma-chain clones, 60% found once. Input material: gamma-delta T cells. The receptor source for this set is a human donor. It is not recorded whose cells these are; they may come from a transplant donor.

This clone came up once. This sequence joins TRGV2 and TRGJ1 or TRGJ2. TCRdb does not report a J gene; here it was assigned by matching the DNA to germline references. This CDR3 has 13 residues. V shed 0 bases, J shed 8 bases, and the junction held 7 bases outside the gene matches. In germline, CDR1 is EGSNGY, CDR2 YDSYNSKV. CDR3 DNA: TGTGCCACCTGGGACGGGTATCAGGATAAGAAACTCTTT. As protein: CATWDGYQDKKLF.

The rearrangement links TRGV4 to TRGJ1 or TRGJ2. Matching the DNA to germline supplied the J gene, which TCRdb does not give. Germline lookup yields CDR1 EGSTGY and CDR2 YDSYTSSV. This CDR3 contains 14 residues. V dropped 0 bases and J dropped 5; count of bases not matched to a gene: 7. The CDR3: CATWDGTQHYKKLF. In DNA form, the CDR3 reads TGTGCCACCTGGGATGGGACCCAACATTATAAGAAACTCTTT.

This chain joins TRGV2 and TRGJP2. The J gene, left out of TCRdb, was set here by checking the DNA against germline. V lost 0 bases, J lost 0 bases, and 7 bases stayed unmatched. CDR1 is EGSNGY, CDR2 YDSYNSKV, per germline. CDR3 length: 17 residues. The CDR3 region is CATWDGPNYSSDWIKTF. The CDR3 DNA follows: TGTGCCACCTGGGACGGGCCCAATTATAGTAGTGATTGGATCAAGACGTTT.

The chain combines TRGV9 with TRGJ1 or TRGJ2. The J gene, left out of TCRdb, was set here by checking the DNA against germline. The germline V gene encodes CDR1 GITISATS and CDR2 ISYDGTV (reference sequence). This CDR3 region has 14 residues. J lost 4 bases, V lost 0 bases, and 6 bases had no gene match. For the CDR3, the DNA is TGTGCCTTGTGGGAGGTGCACATGTATTATAAGAAACTCTTT. This codes for CALWEVHMYYKKLF.

The chain joins TRGV8 to TRGJ1 or TRGJ2. TCRdb gives no J gene; it was assigned here by matching the DNA to germline. This CDR3 has 13 residues. CDR1 and CDR2 from the germline V gene are VENAVY and YDSYNSRV. The trim removed 0 bases at V and 5 bases at J, leaving 4 bases unmatched. In nucleotides, the CDR3 is TGTGCCACCTGGGATAGGCCGCATTATAAGAAACTCTTT. It specifies CATWDRPHYKKLF.

The gene calls are TRGV3 and TRGJP2. Since TCRdb gives no J gene, matching the DNA to germline was used here to assign it. Germline V gene lookup returns CDR1 VTNTFY and CDR2 YDVSTARD (reference sequence). V trimming: 0 bases; J trimming: 0 bases; junction bases outside the gene matches: 10. CDR3 length: 18 residues. The CDR3 DNA reads TGTGCCACCTGGGACAGGCCCCCATTATATAGTAGTGATTGGATCAAGACGTTT. It encodes CATWDRPPLYSSDWIKTF.

Only a few counts were recorded for this clone. The V and J genes are TRGV8 and TRGJP2. The CDR3 is 11 amino acids. CDR1 and CDR2 from the germline V gene are VENAVY and YDSYNSRV. V lost 5 bases, J lost 8 bases, and 2 bases stayed unmatched. For the CDR3, the DNA is TGTGCCACCTGGGCGGATTGGATCAAGACGTTT. It is translated as CATWADWIKTF.

The J gene is TRGJ1 or TRGJ2, while no V gene call was made. The CDR3 length is 13 residues. CDR3 sequence: CATWDESVYKKLF. DNA for the CDR3: TGTGCCACCTGGGACGAGTCGGTTTATAAGAAACTCTTT.

The count of this clone is one. V usage is TRGV5 and J usage is TRGJ1 or TRGJ2. TCRdb records no J gene; here it was assigned by comparing the DNA to germline. Germline V gene sequence: CDR1 VINAFY, CDR2 YDVSNSKD. V shed 0 bases, J shed 0 bases, and the junction held 5 bases outside the gene matches. CDR3 length: 15 amino acids. Here the CDR3 DNA reads TGTGCCACCTGGGACAGGCCCCCGAATTATTATAAGAAACTCTTT. Its translation: CATWDRPPNYYKKLF.

A remark on this clone: This specimen includes other DNA sequences encoding the same CDR3. V is TRGV4 and J is TRGJ1 or TRGJ2. No J gene is reported in TCRdb; it was inferred here by comparing the DNA with germline. This CDR3 has 13 residues. The trim removed 0 bases at V and 3 bases at J, leaving 2 bases unmatched. The germline CDR1 and CDR2 sequences are EGSTGY and YDSYTSSV. CDR3 amino acids: CATWDGSYYKKLF. The CDR3 nucleotides read TGTGCCACCTGGGATGGGAGTTATTATAAGAAACTCTTT.

The V gene is TRGV5, the J gene TRGJ1 or TRGJ2. The J gene, not given by TCRdb, was assigned here from a germline match of the nucleotide sequence. Germline-derived CDR1 and CDR2 are VINAFY and YDVSNSKD. CDR3 length equals 13 residues. Unmatched junction bases numbered 8, after V lost 0 bases and J lost 9 bases. The CDR3 DNA follows: TGTGCCACCTGGGACAGGTTTCGGGGTAAGAAACTCTTT. This translates into CATWDRFRGKKLF.

The chain links TRGV3 to TRGJ1 or TRGJ2. The J gene was not available in TCRdb and was assigned here by matching the DNA to germline segments. Per the germline V gene, CDR1 is VTNTFY and CDR2 is YDVSTARD (reference sequence). Trimming removed 0 bases from V and 10 bases from J; junction bases left unmatched: 6. CDR3 length equals 12 residues. The CDR3 sequence is CATWDRRDKKLF. CDR3 DNA sequence: TGTGCCACCTGGGACAGGCGGGACAAGAAACTCTTT.

V gene TRGV2 combines with J gene TRGJ1 or TRGJ2. TCRdb lists no J gene, so it was determined here by aligning the DNA to germline. The germline V gene has CDR1 EGSNGY and CDR2 YDSYNSKV. With V trimmed by 2 bases and J by 2 bases, 3 bases remained unmatched. This CDR3 region has 13 residues. CDR3 loop: CATWDEHYYKKLF. The CDR3, as DNA: TGTGCCACCTGGGACGAGCATTATTATAAGAAACTCTTT.

There are a few counts of this clone. The V gene is TRGV3, the J gene TRGJ1 or TRGJ2. Matching the DNA to germline supplied the J gene, which TCRdb does not give. This CDR3 has 14 amino acids. Germline V gives CDR1 VTNTFY, CDR2 YDVSTARD (reference sequence). V lost 3 bases and J lost 0; bases outside the gene matches: 5. CDR3: CATWDVSNYYKKLF. DNA for the CDR3: TGTGCCACCTGGGACGTATCGAATTATTATAAGAAACTCTTT.

The chain recombines TRGV4 with TRGJ1 or TRGJ2. The germline V gene has CDR1 EGSTGY and CDR2 YDSYTSSV. With V trimmed by 2 bases and J by 4 bases, 2 bases remained unmatched. The CDR3 is 12 residues long. CDR3 loop: CATWDVYYKKLF. CDR3 nucleotide sequence: TGTGCCACCTGGGATGTGTATTATAAGAAACTCTTT.

The rearrangement joins TRGV2 to TRGJ1 or TRGJ2. The germline V gene has CDR1 EGSNGY and CDR2 YDSYNSKV. With V trimmed by 0 bases and J by 6 bases, 5 bases remained unmatched. The CDR3 contains 13 residues. CDR3 nucleotides: TGTGCCACCTGGGACGGGCCCTCTTATAAGAAACTCTTT. It encodes CATWDGPSYKKLF.

A few counts support this clone. The rearrangement joins TRGV3 to TRGJP2. The CDR3 runs to 15 residues. Germline V CDR1 and CDR2: VTNTFY, YDVSTARD (reference sequence). The V and J ends lost 2 bases and 0 bases, in that order; junction bases with no gene match: 3. The CDR3 here is CATWDMYSSDWIKTF. The CDR3 coding sequence is TGTGCCACCTGGGACATGTATAGTAGTGATTGGATCAAGACGTTT.